Each of the 32 T cell receptor beta chains below was sequenced from the same sample in a study of blood T cell repertoires in COVID-19. Clones were read by immunoSEQ multiplex PCR, and TCRdb kept only the in-frame ones, dropping some. Of roughly 99,000 clones in the sample, around 88% were seen once. Sequenced sample: peripheral blood. These receptors all come from a man over 45 with COVID-19, enrolled during active disease.

The genes are TRBV6-2 or TRBV6-3 and TRBJ1-1; no clear D. The CDR3 has 14 residues. Trimming took off 4 bases at V and 1 base at J, with 10 bases between the two ends. Germline CDR1 MNHEY, CDR2 SVGEGT. The CDR3 region has the DNA TGTGCCAGCAGTTTTCCAGGTGGGAACACTGAAGCTTTCTTT. It translates to CASSFPGGNTEAFF.

The chain links TRBV19 to TRBJ1-2; D remains ambiguous. This CDR3 has 16 residues. The V end was cut by 3 bases, the J end by 5 bases, with 19 bases between. Germline CDR1 reads LNHDA; CDR2 reads SQIVND (reference sequence). CDR3 loop: CASSIWASADQYGYTF. The CDR3 DNA follows: TGTGCCAGTAGTATTTGGGCGTCGGCAGACCAATATGGCTACACCTTC.

The chain carries TRBV5-4 and TRBJ2-5; maybe TRBD1 (5 bases). Trimming shortened V by 4 bases and J by 5 bases, and 15 bases separated the two germline ends. There are 14 residues in the CDR3. Per the germline V gene, CDR1 is SGHNT and CDR2 is YYREEE (reference sequence). CDR3 sequence reads: CASSPTGRAETQYF. The CDR3 DNA reads TGTGCCAGCAGCCCCACTGGCAGGGCGGAGACCCAGTACTTC. The full variable domain, completed using reference TRBV5-4 and TRBJ2-5, is ETGVTQSPTHLIKTRGQQVTLRCSSQSGHNTVSWYQQALGQGPQFIFQYYREEENGRGNFPPRFSGLQFPNYSSELNVNALELDDSALYLCASSPTGRAETQYFGPGTRLLVL.

This clone was seen a single time. The J gene is TRBJ1-4, the V gene TRBV4-1; 8 bases map to TRBD1. The trim removed 1 base at V and 3 bases at J, leaving 4 bases unmatched. The CDR3 has 16 amino acids. The germline CDR1 and CDR2 sequences are MGHRA and YSYEKL. CDR3 sequence (DNA): TGCGCCAGCAGCCAAGTCCAGGGGGCGTCTAATGAAAAACTGTTTTTT. Its translation: CASSQVQGASNEKLFF.

The rearrangement links TRBV6-5 to TRBJ1-2, with 7 bases lining up with TRBD1. Germline V gene data show CDR1 as MNHEY and CDR2 as SVGAGI. With V trimmed by 6 bases and J by 4 bases, 5 bases remained unmatched. CDR3 length: 13 residues. This CDR3 is CASSHGDSYGYTF. For the CDR3, the DNA is TGTGCCAGCAGCCACGGGGACAGCTATGGCTACACCTTC.

CDR3 in DNA: TGCGCCAGCAGCCAGCAGGGATCTGGGGCCAACGTCCTGACTTTC. It encodes CASSQQGSGANVLTF. This rearrangement joins TRBV4-1 to TRBJ2-6; a possible D gene is TRBD1 (5 bases). Germline V gene lookup returns CDR1 MGHRA and CDR2 YSYEKL. Trimming removed 3 bases at V and 1 base at J, with 7 bases between. The CDR3 length is 15 residues.

This rearrangement joins TRBV28 to TRBJ2-1; TRBD1 matches at 7 bases. CDR3 size: 15 residues. V lost 3 bases, J lost 2 bases, and 4 bases stayed unmatched. Germline CDR1 is MDHEN and CDR2 is SYDVKM. The CDR3: CASSFPGTAYNEQFF. The CDR3 DNA reads as TGTGCCAGCAGTTTCCCAGGGACAGCCTACAATGAGCAGTTCTTC.

J is TRBJ2-5 and V is TRBV21-1; the table calls TRBD1, which could not be checked here. TRBV21-1 is a pseudogene locus. This CDR3 comprises 17 residues. CDR3 loop: CASSNSPGQGRNRTQYF. CDR3 DNA sequence: TGTGCCAGCAGCAACAGCCCGGGACAGGGGCGTAACAGGACCCAGTACTTC.

This clone was counted once. This rearrangement joins TRBV10-1 to TRBJ2-7, with unresolved D. V lost 8 bases to trimming and J lost 0 bases, with 8 bases between them. This CDR3 region has 12 residues. The V gene's germline CDR1 is WNHNN and CDR2 SYGVQD (reference sequence). The CDR3 nucleotides read TGCGCCAGCGCAAGGAGCTCCTACGAGCAGTACTTC. Residues: CASARSSYEQYF.

The chain links TRBV19 to TRBJ1-1, with TRBD1 matching 9 bases. The CDR3 is 15 residues long. J was trimmed by 5 bases and V by 5 bases; bases with no gene match: 9. Per the germline V gene, CDR1 is LNHDA and CDR2 is SQIVND (reference sequence). The CDR3 protein is CASSLRQGVRTEAFF. In nucleotides, the CDR3 is TGTGCCAGTAGTTTAAGACAGGGGGTTCGGACTGAAGCTTTCTTT. The variable domain in full, completed from reference TRBV19 and TRBJ1-1, reads DGGITQSPKYLFRKEGQNVTLSCEQNLNHDAMYWYRQDPGQGLRLIYYSQIVNDFQKGDIAEGYSVSREKKESFPLTVTSAQKNPTAFYLCASSLRQGVRTEAFFGQGTRLTVV.

The V call is TRBV12-3 or TRBV12-4, the J call TRBJ2-7; the match to TRBD1 covers 7 bases. V lost 3 bases and J lost 6; bases outside the gene matches: 5. The CDR3 sequence is 13 residues long. The CDR3 sequence is CASSLWTGAEQYF. CDR3 bases: TGTGCCAGCAGTTTGTGGACAGGTGCCGAGCAGTACTTC.

This chain connects TRBV3-1 (or the pseudogene TRBV3-2) to TRBJ2-2, with TRBD1 matching over 7 bases. There are 14 residues in the CDR3. After removal of 5 bases from V and 4 bases from J, the junction contained 4 bases not matched to a gene. Germline lookup yields CDR1 LGHDT and CDR2 YNNKEL (reference sequence). The CDR3 region has the DNA TGTGCCAGCAGCTTGGGACAGATCACCGGGGAGCTGTTTTTT. It translates to CASSLGQITGELFF.

The DNA of the CDR3 is TGTGCCTGGAGTCCCCACTTATCTACAGGACGCAATCAGCCCCAGCATTTT. It specifies CAWSPHLSTGRNQPQHF. The rearrangement joins TRBV30 to TRBJ1-5; TRBD1 might be the D (5 bases). Trimming left V 2 bases short and J 2 bases short, with 19 bases between. Germline V gene data show CDR1 as GTSNPN and CDR2 as SVGIG (reference sequence). The CDR3 runs 17 residues. The whole variable domain, filled in from reference TRBV30 and TRBJ1-5, reads SQTIHQWPATLVQPVGSPLSLECTVEGTSNPNLYWYRQAAGRGLQLLFYSVGIGQISSEVPQNLSASRPQDRQFILSSKKLLLSDSGFYLCAWSPHLSTGRNQPQHFGDGTRLSIL.

This clone was recorded a few times. The chain is built from TRBV20-1 and TRBJ2-1; 7 nucleotides agree with TRBD2. V gave up 3 bases and J gave up 9 bases; unmatched junction bases: 8. This CDR3 has 13 amino acids. Germline CDR1 and CDR2: DFQATT and SNEGSKA (reference sequence). DNA of the CDR3: TGCAGTGCTAGTGCGACTAGCAACGGTGAGCAGTTCTTC. Translating it yields CSASATSNGEQFF.

This chain connects TRBV24-1 to TRBJ2-7; D might be TRBD2 (5 bases). Germline V gives CDR1 KGHDR, CDR2 SFDVKD. Trimming left V 9 bases short and J 5 bases short, with 22 bases between. CDR3 length: 15 amino acids. The CDR3 is CATFPWQEAYHEQYF. CDR3 nucleotide sequence: TGTGCCACCTTTCCTTGGCAGGAGGCCTACCACGAGCAGTACTTC.

This clone was counted once. The chain combines TRBV28 with TRBJ1-3; 7 bases are a match to TRBD1. CDR3 length equals 15 residues. V lost 3 bases, J lost 3 bases, and 5 bases stayed unmatched. Germline CDR1 and CDR2: MDHEN and SYDVKM. Written as DNA, the CDR3 is TGTGCCAGCAGTTTCCCCGGGACAGTTGGAAACACCATATATTTT. As protein: CASSFPGTVGNTIYF.

V usage is TRBV28 and J usage is TRBJ1-4; 12 bases map to TRBD1. V shed 2 bases and J 7 bases; nucleotides not matched to a gene: 11. Looked up from germline, CDR1 is MDHEN and CDR2 is SYDVKM. This CDR3 region has 18 residues. DNA for the CDR3: TGTGCCAGCAGTTTAACCCACGGGACAGGGGGCTGGTTTGAAAAACTGTTTTTT. It translates to CASSLTHGTGGWFEKLFF.

This clone came up once. The V gene is TRBV12-3 or TRBV12-4, the J gene TRBJ1-5; D is perhaps TRBD1 (6 bases). Deletions cut 11 bases from V and 3 bases from J, with 14 bases between. The CDR3 length is 13 residues. DNA of the CDR3: TGTGCCTGCCGTTGGGGGCCCAATCAGCCCCAGCATTTT. Translating it yields CACRWGPNQPQHF.

This clone was counted a single time. The rearrangement uses TRBV5-6 and TRBJ2-3; the D is unclear. V shed 0 bases and J shed 2 bases, with 7 bases lying between them. CDR3 length: 14 residues. Germline values: CDR1 SGHDT, CDR2 YYEEEE. CDR3 residues: CASSLVENTDTQYF. The CDR3 DNA is TGTGCCAGCAGCTTGGTTGAGAACACAGATACGCAGTATTTT.

The J gene is TRBJ1-1, the V gene TRBV5-1, with 7 bases aligning to TRBD1. The V and J ends lost 0 bases and 4 bases, in that order; junction bases with no gene match: 3. Germline CDR1 is SGHRS and CDR2 is YFSETQ. This CDR3 comprises 14 residues. This CDR3 is CASSLVTGATEAFF. Written as DNA, the CDR3 is TGCGCCAGCAGCTTGGTTACAGGGGCCACTGAAGCTTTCTTT.

The V and J genes are TRBV7-8 and TRBJ2-7; 14 positions match TRBD2. V was pared by 0 bases and J by 7 bases, with 8 bases of the junction left unmatched. CDR3 length: 17 amino acids. Germline V CDR1 and CDR2: SGHVS, FQNEAQ. CDR3 in amino acids: CASSLAKTSGGAEEQYF. For the CDR3, the DNA is TGTGCCAGCAGCTTAGCTAAGACTAGCGGGGGGGCCGAAGAGCAGTACTTC. The whole variable domain, filled in from reference TRBV7-8 and TRBJ2-7, reads GAGVSQSPRYKVAKRGQDVALRCDPISGHVSLFWYQQALGQGPEFLTYFQNEAQLDKSGLPSDRFFAERPEGSVSTLKIQRTQQEDSAVYLCASSLAKTSGGAEEQYFGPGTRLTVT.

J is TRBJ1-1 and V is TRBV7-9; maybe TRBD1 (6 bases). V dropped 1 base and J dropped 4 bases, with 13 bases sitting between them. This CDR3 spans 15 amino acids. Germline CDR1 and CDR2: SEHNR and FQNEAQ (reference sequence). The CDR3: CASSLGIPGVTEAFF. In DNA, the CDR3 is TGTGCCAGCAGCTTAGGAATTCCAGGGGTCACTGAAGCTTTCTTT.

The V gene is TRBV19, the J gene TRBJ2-3, with TRBD1 matching over 7 bases. V gave up 7 bases and J gave up 5 bases; unmatched junction bases: 3. CDR3 length equals 12 residues. Germline values: CDR1 LNHDA, CDR2 SQIVND (reference sequence). CDR3 sequence reads: CASMNRGDTQYF. For the CDR3, the DNA is TGTGCCAGTATGAACAGGGGAGATACGCAGTATTTT.

This clone has a handful of counts. The rearrangement joins TRBV6-4 to TRBJ2-7; TRBD1 matches at 8 bases. The CDR3 consists of 15 residues. The germline V gene has CDR1 MRHNA and CDR2 SNTAGT. J gave up 1 base and V 4 bases, and 6 bases lay outside the gene matches. This chain's CDR3 is CASSAGTGPSYEQYF. The CDR3, as DNA: TGTGCCAGCAGTGCCGGGACAGGACCTTCCTACGAGCAGTACTTC.

The chain joins TRBV30 to TRBJ1-3; 7 positions agree with TRBD1. The CDR3 loop spans 15 amino acids. The V segment lost 0 bases and the J segment 2 bases; nucleotides outside the gene matches: 4. From germline, CDR1 is GTSNPN and CDR2 SVGIG (reference sequence). CDR3 nucleotide sequence: TGTGCCTGGAGTGTACTCAGGGGGACTGGAAACACCATATATTTT. Protein sequence: CAWSVLRGTGNTIYF.

This clone has just one count. The chain employs TRBV4-1 and TRBJ1-1; D is unresolved. The V end lost 1 base, the J end lost 3 bases, and 12 bases lay between the germline ends. The CDR3 contains 15 residues. CDR1 is MGHRA and CDR2 is YSYEKL in the germline V gene. The chain's CDR3 is CASSQAGSEYTEAFF. The CDR3, as DNA: TGCGCCAGCAGCCAAGCTGGTTCTGAGTACACTGAAGCTTTCTTT.

The chain employs TRBV20-1 and TRBJ1-1; D call uncertain. The germline V gene has CDR1 DFQATT and CDR2 SNEGSKA (reference sequence). The CDR3 has 11 residues. The V end lost 1 base, the J end lost 4 bases, and 4 bases lay between the germline ends. The CDR3 DNA is TGCAGTGCTAGAGTCCTCACTGAAGCTTTCTTT. This codes for CSARVLTEAFF.

The chain has TRBV28 and TRBJ2-3; 8 bases are a match to TRBD2. V shed 6 bases, J shed 0 bases, and the junction held 2 bases outside the gene matches. The CDR3 has 14 residues. Germline assignment: CDR1 MDHEN and CDR2 SYDVKM. The CDR3: CASRERGSTDTQYF. The CDR3 coding sequence is TGTGCCAGCAGAGAGCGGGGGAGCACAGATACGCAGTATTTT.

The chain is built from TRBV18 and TRBJ1-5; D gene uncertain. The germline CDR1 and CDR2 sequences are KGHSH and LQKENI. CDR3 length: 16 amino acids. Trimming left V 3 bases short and J 7 bases short, with 19 bases between. CDR3 region: CASSPNLRGLGQPQHF. In DNA form, the CDR3 reads TGTGCCAGCTCACCCAATTTGCGAGGGCTCGGGCAGCCCCAGCATTTT.

J is TRBJ1-2 and V is TRBV5-4, with TRBD1 identical over 7 bases. Unmatched junction bases numbered 6, after V lost 1 base and J lost 3 bases. This CDR3 has 15 amino acids. The V gene's germline CDR1 is SGHNT and CDR2 YYREEE (reference sequence). The CDR3 is CASSLLNRGDYGYTF. DNA of the CDR3: TGTGCCAGCAGCTTGCTCAACAGGGGAGACTATGGCTACACCTTC.

This chain links TRBV3-1 (or the pseudogene TRBV3-2) with TRBJ2-1; 8 bases are shared with TRBD1. The CDR3 is 16 amino acids. Germline CDR1 LGHDT, CDR2 YNNKEL (reference sequence). J was trimmed by 2 bases and V by 1 base; bases with no gene match: 4. Here the CDR3 DNA reads TGTGCCAGCAGCCAAGGACAGGGGAGAACCTACAATGAGCAGTTCTTC. This translates into CASSQGQGRTYNEQFF.

V and J are TRBV11-1 and TRBJ2-7, with no clear D. The CDR3 has 14 amino acids. The germline gives CDR1 SGHAT, CDR2 FQDESV (reference sequence). Trimming left V 3 bases short and J 2 bases short, with 11 bases between. CDR3 in DNA: TGTGCCAGCAGCTTTGACCTCAGGACCTACGAGCAGTACTTC. Translating it yields CASSFDLRTYEQYF.